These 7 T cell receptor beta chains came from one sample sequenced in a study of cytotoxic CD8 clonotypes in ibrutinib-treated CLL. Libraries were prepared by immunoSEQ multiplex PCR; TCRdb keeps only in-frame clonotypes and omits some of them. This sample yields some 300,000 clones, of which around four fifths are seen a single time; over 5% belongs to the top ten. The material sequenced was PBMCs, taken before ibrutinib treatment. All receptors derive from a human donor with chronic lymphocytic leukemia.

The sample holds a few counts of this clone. CDR3 nucleotides: TGCGCCAGCAGCTCGAACACCGGGACTAGCGGGAGGTCAGGGGAGCTGTTTTTT. This sequence encodes CASSSNTGTSGRSGELFF. The chain carries TRBV5-1 and TRBJ2-2, with 15 bases fitting TRBD2. There are 18 residues in the CDR3. V lost 3 bases to trimming and J lost 8 bases; unmatched junction nucleotides: 11. Germline V CDR1 and CDR2: SGHRS, YFSETQ.

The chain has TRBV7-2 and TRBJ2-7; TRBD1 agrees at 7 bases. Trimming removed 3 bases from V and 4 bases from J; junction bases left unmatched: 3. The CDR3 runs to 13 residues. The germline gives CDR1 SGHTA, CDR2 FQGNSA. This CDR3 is CASSFDRVYEQYF. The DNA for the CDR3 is TGTGCCAGCAGCTTTGACAGGGTATACGAGCAGTACTTC.

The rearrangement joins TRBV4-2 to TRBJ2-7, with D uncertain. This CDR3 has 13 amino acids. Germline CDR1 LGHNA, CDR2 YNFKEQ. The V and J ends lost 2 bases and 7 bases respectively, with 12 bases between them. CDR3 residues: CASSQPGPREQYF. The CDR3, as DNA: TGTGCCAGCAGCCAACCGGGCCCTCGGGAGCAGTACTTC.

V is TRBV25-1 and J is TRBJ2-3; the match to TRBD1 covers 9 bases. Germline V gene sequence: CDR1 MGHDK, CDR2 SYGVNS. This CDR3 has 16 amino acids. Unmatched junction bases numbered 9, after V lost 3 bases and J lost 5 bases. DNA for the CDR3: TGTGCCAGCAGTGACCCACCCAGACAGGGGGTAGATACGCAGTATTTT. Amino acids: CASSDPPRQGVDTQYF.

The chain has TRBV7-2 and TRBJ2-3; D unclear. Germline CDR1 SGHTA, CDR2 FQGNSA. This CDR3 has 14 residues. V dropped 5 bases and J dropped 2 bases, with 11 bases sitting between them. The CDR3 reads CASSLGLFTDTQYF. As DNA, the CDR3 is TGTGCCAGCAGCCTAGGTTTGTTCACAGATACGCAGTATTTT. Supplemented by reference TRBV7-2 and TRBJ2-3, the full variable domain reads GAGVSQSPSNKVTEKGKDVELRCDPISGHTALYWYRQSLGQGLEFLIYFQGNSAPDKSGLPSDRFSAERTGGSVSTLTIQRTQQEDSAVYLCASSLGLFTDTQYFGPGTRLTVL.

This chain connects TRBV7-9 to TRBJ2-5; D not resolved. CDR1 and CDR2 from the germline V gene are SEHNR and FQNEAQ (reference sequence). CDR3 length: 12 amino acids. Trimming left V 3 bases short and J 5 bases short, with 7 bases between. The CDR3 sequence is CASSFSSETQYF. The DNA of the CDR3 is TGTGCCAGCAGCTTTTCCTCGGAGACCCAGTACTTC.

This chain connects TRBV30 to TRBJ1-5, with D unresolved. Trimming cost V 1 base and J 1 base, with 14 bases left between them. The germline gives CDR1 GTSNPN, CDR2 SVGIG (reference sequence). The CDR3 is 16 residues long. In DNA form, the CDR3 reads TGTGCCTGGAGTGCGGGTATTGGGGTGAGCAATCAGCCCCAGCATTTT. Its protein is CAWSAGIGVSNQPQHF.